Below, one T cell receptor beta chain is given with its context. Measured with immunoSEQ multiplex PCR; TCRdb has only the in-frame clones, and not every one. In the table there are about 250,000 clones, 83% of which are singletons. The data originate from a study of blood T cell repertoires in COVID-19. The CDR3 spans 18 residues. Sequencing input: peripheral blood. This TCR was sampled from a human donor in a cohort sampled during active COVID-19. The V and J genes are TRBV21-1 and TRBJ2-7; the D segment call TRBD1 is taken from the table without a DNA check. TRBV21-1 is listed as a pseudogene. The CDR3 is CASSKDAGELRDCDEQYF. As DNA, the CDR3 is TGTGCCAGCAGCAAAGACGCAGGGGAATTGAGAGATTGTGACGAGCAGTACTTC.